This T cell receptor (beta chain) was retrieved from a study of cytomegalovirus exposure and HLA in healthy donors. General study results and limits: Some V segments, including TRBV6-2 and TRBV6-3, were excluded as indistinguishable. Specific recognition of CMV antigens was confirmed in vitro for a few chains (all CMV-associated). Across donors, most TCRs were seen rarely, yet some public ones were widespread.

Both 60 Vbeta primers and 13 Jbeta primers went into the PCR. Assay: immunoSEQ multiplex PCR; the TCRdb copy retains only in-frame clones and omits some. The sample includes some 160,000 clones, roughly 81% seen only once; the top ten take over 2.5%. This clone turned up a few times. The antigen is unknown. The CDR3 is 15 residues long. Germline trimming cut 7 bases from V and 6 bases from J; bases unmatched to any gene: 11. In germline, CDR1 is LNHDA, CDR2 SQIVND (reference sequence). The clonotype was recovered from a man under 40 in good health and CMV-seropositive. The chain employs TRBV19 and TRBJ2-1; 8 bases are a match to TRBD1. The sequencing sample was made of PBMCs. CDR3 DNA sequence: TGTGCCAGTACCTGGACAGGGCCGGCTTCCAATGAGCAGTTCTTC. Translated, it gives CASTWTGPASNEQFF.